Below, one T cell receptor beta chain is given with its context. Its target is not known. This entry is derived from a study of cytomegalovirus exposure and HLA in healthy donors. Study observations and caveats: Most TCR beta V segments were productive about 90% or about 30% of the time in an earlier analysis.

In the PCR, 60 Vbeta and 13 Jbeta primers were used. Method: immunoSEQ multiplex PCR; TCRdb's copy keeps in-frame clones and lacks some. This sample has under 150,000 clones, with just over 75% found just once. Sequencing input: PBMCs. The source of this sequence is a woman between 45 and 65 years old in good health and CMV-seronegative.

The CDR3 loop is CASSPGLAGVRQFF. CDR3 bases: TGTGCCAGCAGTCCCGGACTAGCGGGAGTTAGGCAGTTCTTC. The gene calls are TRBV27 and TRBJ2-1, with 13 bases that match TRBD2. Losses at the gene ends were 5 bases for V and 12 bases for J; bases not matched to a gene: 7. The CDR3 extends over 14 amino acids. Germline lookup yields CDR1 MNHEY and CDR2 SMNVEV (reference sequence).